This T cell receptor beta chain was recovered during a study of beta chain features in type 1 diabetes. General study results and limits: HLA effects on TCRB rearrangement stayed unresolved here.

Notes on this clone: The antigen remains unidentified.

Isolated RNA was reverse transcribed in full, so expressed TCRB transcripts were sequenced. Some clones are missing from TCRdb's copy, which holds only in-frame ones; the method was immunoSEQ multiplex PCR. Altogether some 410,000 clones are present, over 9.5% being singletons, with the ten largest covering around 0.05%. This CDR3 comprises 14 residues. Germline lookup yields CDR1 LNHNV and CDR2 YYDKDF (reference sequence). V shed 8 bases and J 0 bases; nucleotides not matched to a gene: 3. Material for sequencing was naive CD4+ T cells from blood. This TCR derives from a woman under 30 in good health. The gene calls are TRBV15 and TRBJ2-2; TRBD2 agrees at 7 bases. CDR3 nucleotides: TGTGCCACCCGACTAGCAGCGAACACCGGGGAGCTGTTTTTT. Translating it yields CATRLAANTGELFF.